This TCR beta chain was sequenced during a study of type 1 and type 2 diabetes patients. Points from the study as a whole: Type 2 diabetes and control samples shared highly correlated V and J usage, averaging around 0.97.

As for this clonotype: No antigen is known for it.

Germline values: CDR1 WNHNN, CDR2 SYGVQD (reference sequence). The CDR3 length is 18 residues. V gave up 3 bases and J gave up 4 bases, with 22 bases separating them. Genomic DNA was the PCR template. The TCR beta CDR3 region was amplified using 30 forward and 13 reverse primers. TCRdb analysed the multiplex PCR reads with MiXCR anew, one entry per CDR3 protein. The sample shows more than 250,000 distinct CDR3 sequences, roughly 48% of them seen only once. The rearrangement joins TRBV10-1 to TRBJ2-1; D possibly corresponds to TRBD1 (6 bases). The receptor's source is a man between 18 and 29 years old with type 2 diabetes. The source material was peripheral blood mononuclear cells (PBMCs). CDR3 DNA sequence: TGCGCCAGCAGTGAATTTGGGACAAATAGAGTCGGGTACAATGAGCAGTTCTTC. Its protein is CASSEFGTNRVGYNEQFF.